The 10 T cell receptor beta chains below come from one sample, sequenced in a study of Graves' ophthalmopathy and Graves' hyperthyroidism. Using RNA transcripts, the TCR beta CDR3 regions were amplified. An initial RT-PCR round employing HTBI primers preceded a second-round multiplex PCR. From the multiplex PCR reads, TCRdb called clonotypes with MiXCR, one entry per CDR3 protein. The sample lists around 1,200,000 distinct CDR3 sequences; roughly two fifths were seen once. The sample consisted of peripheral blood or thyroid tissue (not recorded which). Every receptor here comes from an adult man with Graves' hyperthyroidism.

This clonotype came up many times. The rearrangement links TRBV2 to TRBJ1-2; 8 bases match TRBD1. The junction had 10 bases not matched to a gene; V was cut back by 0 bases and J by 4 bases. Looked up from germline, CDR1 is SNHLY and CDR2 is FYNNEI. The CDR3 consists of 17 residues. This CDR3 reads CASSEALGTGFSYGYTF. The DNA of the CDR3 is TGTGCCAGCAGTGAAGCGCTTGGGACAGGTTTTAGCTATGGCTACACCTTC.

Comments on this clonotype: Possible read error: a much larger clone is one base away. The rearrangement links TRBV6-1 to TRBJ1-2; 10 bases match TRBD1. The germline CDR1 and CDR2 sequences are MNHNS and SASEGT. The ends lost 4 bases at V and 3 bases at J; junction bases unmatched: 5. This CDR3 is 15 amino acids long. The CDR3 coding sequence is TGTGCCAGCAGTGTAGCGACAGGGGGCGACTATGGCTACACCTTC. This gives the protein CASSVATGGDYGYTF.

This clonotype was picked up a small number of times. This CDR3 is CASSPGLARSSYEQYF. CDR3 sequence (DNA): TGTGCCAGCAGTCCGGGACTAGCGAGGAGCTCCTACGAGCAGTACTTC. The rearrangement joins TRBV6-1 to TRBJ2-7, with TRBD2 identical over 10 bases. Trimming took 5 bases from V and 0 from J; bases not matched to a gene: 7. This CDR3 has 16 residues. Germline V gives CDR1 MNHNS, CDR2 SASEGT.

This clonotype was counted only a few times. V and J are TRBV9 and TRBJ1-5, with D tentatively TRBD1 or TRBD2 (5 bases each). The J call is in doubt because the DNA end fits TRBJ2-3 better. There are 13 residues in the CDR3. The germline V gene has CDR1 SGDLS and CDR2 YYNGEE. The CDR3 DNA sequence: TGTGCCAGCAGCTCCTACGGGGACGATACGCAGTATTTT. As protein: CASSSYGDDTQYF.

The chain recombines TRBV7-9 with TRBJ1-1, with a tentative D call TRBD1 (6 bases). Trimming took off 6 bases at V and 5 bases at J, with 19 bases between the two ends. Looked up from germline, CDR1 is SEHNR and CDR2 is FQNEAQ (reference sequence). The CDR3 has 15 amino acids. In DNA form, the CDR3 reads TGTGCCAGCAGTAATACAGGGTCACCTAGTACTGAAGCTTTCTTT. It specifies CASSNTGSPSTEAFF.

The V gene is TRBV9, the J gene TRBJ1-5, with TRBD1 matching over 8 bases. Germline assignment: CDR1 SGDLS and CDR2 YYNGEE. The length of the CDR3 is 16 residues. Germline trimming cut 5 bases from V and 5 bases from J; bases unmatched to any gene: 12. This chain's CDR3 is CASSLGGAGGYQPQHF. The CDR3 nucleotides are TGTGCCAGCAGTTTAGGCGGGGCAGGGGGCTATCAGCCCCAGCATTTT.

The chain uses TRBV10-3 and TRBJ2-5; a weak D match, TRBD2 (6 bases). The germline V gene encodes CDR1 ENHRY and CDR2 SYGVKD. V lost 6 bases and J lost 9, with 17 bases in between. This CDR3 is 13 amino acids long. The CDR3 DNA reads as TGTGCCATCAGAGGGACTGCGGATCAGCCCCAGTACTTC. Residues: CAIRGTADQPQYF.

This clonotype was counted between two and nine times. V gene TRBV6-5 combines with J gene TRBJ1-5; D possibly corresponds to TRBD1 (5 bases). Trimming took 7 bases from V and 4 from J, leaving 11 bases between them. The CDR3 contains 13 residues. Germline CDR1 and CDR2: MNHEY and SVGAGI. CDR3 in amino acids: CASKRQINQPQHF. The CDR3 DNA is TGTGCCAGCAAGAGACAGATAAATCAGCCCCAGCATTTT.

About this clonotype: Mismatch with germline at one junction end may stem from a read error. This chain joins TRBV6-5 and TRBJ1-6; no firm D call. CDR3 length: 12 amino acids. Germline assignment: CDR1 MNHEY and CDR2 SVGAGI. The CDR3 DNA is TGTGCCATCAGTTACCCGGATTCACCCCTCCACTTT. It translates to CAISYPDSPLHF.

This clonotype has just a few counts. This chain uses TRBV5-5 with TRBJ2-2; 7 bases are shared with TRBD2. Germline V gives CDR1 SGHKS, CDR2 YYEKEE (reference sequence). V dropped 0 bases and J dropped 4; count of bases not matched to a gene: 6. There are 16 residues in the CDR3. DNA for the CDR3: TGTGCCAGCAGCTTGGCGTACCGCGGGAGCACCGGGGAGCTGTTTTTT. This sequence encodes CASSLAYRGSTGELFF.